This T cell receptor delta chain was sequenced in a study of gamma-delta chains in newborns, infants, children. Comment on this clone: At one end, the junction sequence differs from germline, possibly due to a read error. Other DNA sequences in this specimen translate into the identical CDR3.

TCRdb re-called clones from the reads using CATT. The sample contains roughly 5,000 delta-chain clones, less than 3.5% of which appear only once. This CDR3 comprises 18 residues. Germline CDR1 and CDR2: GEAIGNYY and EKD. The TCR comes from a child who was a newborn, infant or young child, either healthy, febrile or measles-vaccinated (not recorded which). V is TRDV2 and J is TRDJ3; 13 bases match TRDD3. The specimen was blood. CDR3 bases: TGTGCCTGCGACACTGGGGGATACGCCGCCTGGGGCACCCGACAGATGTTTTTC. This gives the protein CACDTGGYAAWGTRQMFF.